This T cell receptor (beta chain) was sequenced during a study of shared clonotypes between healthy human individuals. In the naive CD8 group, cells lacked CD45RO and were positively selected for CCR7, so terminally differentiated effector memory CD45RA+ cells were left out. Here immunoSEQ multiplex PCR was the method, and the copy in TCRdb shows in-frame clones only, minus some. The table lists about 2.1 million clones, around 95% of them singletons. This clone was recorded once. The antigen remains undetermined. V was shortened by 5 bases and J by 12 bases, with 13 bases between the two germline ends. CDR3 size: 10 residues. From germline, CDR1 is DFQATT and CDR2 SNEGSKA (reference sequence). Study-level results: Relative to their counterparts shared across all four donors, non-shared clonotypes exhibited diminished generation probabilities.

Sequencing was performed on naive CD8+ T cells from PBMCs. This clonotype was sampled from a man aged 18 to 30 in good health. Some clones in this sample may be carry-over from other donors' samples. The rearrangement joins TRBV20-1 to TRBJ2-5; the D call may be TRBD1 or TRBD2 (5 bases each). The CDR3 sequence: CSAEMGEKYF. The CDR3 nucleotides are TGCAGTGCTGAGATGGGGGAGAAGTACTTC.